This T cell receptor (beta chain) was recovered during a study of cytomegalovirus exposure and HLA in healthy donors. In this sample, this clone turned up a few times. Its antigen is not known. Mismatch with germline at one junction end may stem from a read error. CDR3 length: 15 residues. Looked up from germline, CDR1 is SGHKS and CDR2 is YYEKEE (reference sequence). Whole-study findings and limits: HLA alleles were associated with some 17,000 TCR beta sequences in a later analysis at 0.05 false discovery rate. A missense DCLRE1C variant was associated with V- and J-gene trimming of TCR beta chains in a later analysis, and an independent cohort replicated the association.

PCR was performed using 60 Vbeta and 13 Jbeta primers. Sequencing used immunoSEQ multiplex PCR; TCRdb keeps in-frame clones, though not all of them. The table has roughly 220,000 clones, more than 65% seen once. Sequencing was performed on PBMCs. This sequence originates from a man aged 45 to 65 in good health and CMV-seronegative. The chain uses TRBV5-5 and TRBJ2-2, with 13 bases fitting TRBD2. The CDR3 is CASRLGTSGAGELFF. CDR3 DNA: TGTGCCAGCAGATTGGGGACTAGCGGGGCCGGGGAGCTGTTTTTT.